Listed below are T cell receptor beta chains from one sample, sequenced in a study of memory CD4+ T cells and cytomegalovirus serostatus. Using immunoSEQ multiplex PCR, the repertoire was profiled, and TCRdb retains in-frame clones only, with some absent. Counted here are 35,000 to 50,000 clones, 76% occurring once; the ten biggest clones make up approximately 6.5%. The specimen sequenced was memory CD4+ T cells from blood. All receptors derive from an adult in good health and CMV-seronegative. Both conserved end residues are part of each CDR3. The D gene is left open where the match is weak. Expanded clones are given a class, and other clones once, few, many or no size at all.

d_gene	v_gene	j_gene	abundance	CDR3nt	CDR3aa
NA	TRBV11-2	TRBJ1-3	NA	TGTGCCAGCAGCTTACATTGGGGGGCTGGAAACACCATATATTTT	CASSLHWGAGNTIYF
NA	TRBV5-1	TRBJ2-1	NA	TGCGCCAGTCAGGGCAGGGAAAATGAGCAGTTCTTC	CASQGRENEQFF
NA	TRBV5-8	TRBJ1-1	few	TGTGCCAGCAGCGGGGAGATCTTATCTGAAGCTTTCTTT	CASSGEILSEAFF
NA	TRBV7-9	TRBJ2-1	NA	TGTGCCAGCGGAGTAAGGGGAAGTTACAATGAGCAGTTCTTC	CASGVRGSYNEQFF
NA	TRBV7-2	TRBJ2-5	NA	TGTGCCAGCAGCTTAAGCAGAGCGGAGACCCAGTACTTC	CASSLSRAETQYF
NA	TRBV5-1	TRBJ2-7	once	TGCGCCAGCAGCTTGGACAGGGCGGGAAACGAGCAGTACTTC	CASSLDRAGNEQYF
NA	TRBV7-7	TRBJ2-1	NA	TGTGCTAGCAGCTTGAGCGGGTCGATTAATGAGCAGTTCTTC	CASSLSGSINEQFF
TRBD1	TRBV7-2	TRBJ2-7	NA	TGTGCCAGCAGCGCTACGTCGTTGGGACAGGGTTCGCACGAGCAGTACTTC	CASSATSLGQGSHEQYF
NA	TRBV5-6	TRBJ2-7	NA	TGTGCCAGCAGCCAAATGACTAGTGGGTCCTACGAGCAGTACTTC	CASSQMTSGSYEQYF
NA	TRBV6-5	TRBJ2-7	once	TGTGCCAGCAGGGGTGAAGAATACGAGCAGTACTTC	CASRGEEYEQYF
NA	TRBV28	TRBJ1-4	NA	TGTGCCAGCAGTCTATCAGGGGAGGGGATTGAAAAACTGTTTTTT	CASSLSGEGIEKLFF
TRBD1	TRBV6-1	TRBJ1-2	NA	TGTGCCAGCAGTGAAGCGGGACAGGTCTATGGCTACACCTTC	CASSEAGQVYGYTF
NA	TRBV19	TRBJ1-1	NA	TGTGCCACAACCAGGGAGTTGAAAACTGAAGCTTTCTTT	CATTRELKTEAFF
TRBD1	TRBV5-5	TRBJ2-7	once	TGTGCCAGCAGCGTTCAGGGGGTCTCCTACGAGCAGTACTTC	CASSVQGVSYEQYF
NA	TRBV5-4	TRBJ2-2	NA	TGTGCCAGCACCTTCCGGGGATGGAGCTGGAACACCGGGGAGCTGTTTTTT	CASTFRGWSWNTGELFF
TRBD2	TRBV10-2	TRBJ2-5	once	TGCGCCAGCAGTTTTCCTCGAAGGGCGGGAGAACAAGAGACCCAGTACTTC	CASSFPRRAGEQETQYF
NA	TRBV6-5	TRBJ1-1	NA	TGTGCCAGCAGTTACCTGGGAACCACTGAAGCTTTCTTT	CASSYLGTTEAFF
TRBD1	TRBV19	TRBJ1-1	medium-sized	TGTGCCAGTAGTACGGGAGGGACAGGGGGCGAAAAGACTGAAGCTTTCTTT	CASSTGGTGGEKTEAFF
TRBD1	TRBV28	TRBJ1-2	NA	TGTGCCAGCAGTGACAGGGGGCTTGATGGCTACACCTTC	CASSDRGLDGYTF
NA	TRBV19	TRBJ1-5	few	TGTGCCACCCTGGACTGGAGCAATCAGCCCCAGCATTTT	CATLDWSNQPQHF
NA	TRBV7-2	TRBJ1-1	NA	TGTGCCAGCAGCTCTCACGACCGCTCTGAAGCTTTCTTT	CASSSHDRSEAFF
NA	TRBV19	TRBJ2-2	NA	TGTGCCAGTAGTTGGGTCGCCGGGGAGCTGTTTTTT	CASSWVAGELFF
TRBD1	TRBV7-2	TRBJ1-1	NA	TGTGCCAGCAGGGGACAGCCGAACACTGAAGCTTTCTTT	CASRGQPNTEAFF
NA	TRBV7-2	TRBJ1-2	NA	TGTGCCAGCAGTTCCGGGTTCCGGTATGGCTACACCTTC	CASSSGFRYGYTF
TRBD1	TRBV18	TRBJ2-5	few	TGTGCCAGCTCACCCGTGCGAGCAGGGGGCAAAGAGACCCAGTACTTC	CASSPVRAGGKETQYF
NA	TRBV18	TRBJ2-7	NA	TGTGCCAGCTCACCAGGTGGAGGATACGAGCAGTACTTC	CASSPGGGYEQYF